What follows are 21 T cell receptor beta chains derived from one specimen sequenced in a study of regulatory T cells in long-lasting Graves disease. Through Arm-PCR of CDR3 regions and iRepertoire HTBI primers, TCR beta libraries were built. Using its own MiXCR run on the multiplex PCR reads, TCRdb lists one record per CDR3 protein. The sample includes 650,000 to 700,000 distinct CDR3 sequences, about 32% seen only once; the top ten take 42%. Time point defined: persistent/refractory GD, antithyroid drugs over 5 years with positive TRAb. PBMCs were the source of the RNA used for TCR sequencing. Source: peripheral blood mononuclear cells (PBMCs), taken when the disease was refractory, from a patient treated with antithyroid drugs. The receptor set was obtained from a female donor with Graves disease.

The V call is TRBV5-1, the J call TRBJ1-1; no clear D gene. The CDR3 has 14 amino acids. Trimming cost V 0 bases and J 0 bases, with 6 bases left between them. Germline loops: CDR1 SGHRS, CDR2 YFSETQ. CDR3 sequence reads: CASSLEQMNTEAFF. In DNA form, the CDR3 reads TGCGCCAGCAGCTTGGAACAGATGAACACTGAAGCTTTCTTT. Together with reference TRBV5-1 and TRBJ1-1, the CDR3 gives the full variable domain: KAGVTQTPRYLIKTRGQQVTLSCSPISGHRSVSWYQQTPGQGLQFLFEYFSETQRNKGNFPGRFSGRQFSNSRSEMNVSTLELGDSALYLCASSLEQMNTEAFFGQGTRLTVV.

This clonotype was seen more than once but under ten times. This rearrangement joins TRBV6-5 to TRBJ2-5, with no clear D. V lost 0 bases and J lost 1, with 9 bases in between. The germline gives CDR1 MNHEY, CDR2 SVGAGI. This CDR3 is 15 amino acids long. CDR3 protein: CASSYSCLLQETQYF. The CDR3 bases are TGTGCCAGCAGTTACTCTTGTCTCCTCCAAGAGACCCAGTACTTC.

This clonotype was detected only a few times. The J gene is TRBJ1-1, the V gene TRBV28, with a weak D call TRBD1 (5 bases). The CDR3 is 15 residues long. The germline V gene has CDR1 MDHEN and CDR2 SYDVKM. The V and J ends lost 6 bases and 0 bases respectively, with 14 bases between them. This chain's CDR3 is CASSATGLLNTEAFF. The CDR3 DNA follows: TGTGCCAGCAGCGCGACGGGACTCCTGAACACTGAAGCTTTCTTT.

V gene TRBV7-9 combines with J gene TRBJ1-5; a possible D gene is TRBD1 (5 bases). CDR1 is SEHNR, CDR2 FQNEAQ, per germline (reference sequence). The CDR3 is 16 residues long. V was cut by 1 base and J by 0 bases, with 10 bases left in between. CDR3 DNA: TGTGCCAGCAGCTTAGGCGGGGCCCATAGCAATCAGCCCCAGCATTTT. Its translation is CASSLGGAHSNQPQHF.

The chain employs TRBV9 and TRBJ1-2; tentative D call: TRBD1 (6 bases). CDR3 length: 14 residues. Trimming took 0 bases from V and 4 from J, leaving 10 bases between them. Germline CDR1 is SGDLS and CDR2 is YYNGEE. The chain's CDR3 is CASSVDNRAYGYTF. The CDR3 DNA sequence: TGTGCCAGCAGCGTAGATAACAGGGCCTATGGCTACACCTTC.

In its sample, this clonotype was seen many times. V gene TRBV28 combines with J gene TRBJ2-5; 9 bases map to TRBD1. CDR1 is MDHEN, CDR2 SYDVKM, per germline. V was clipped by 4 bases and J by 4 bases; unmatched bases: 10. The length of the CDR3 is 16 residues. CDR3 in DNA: TGTGCCAGCAGTTCGCTGGACAGGGGAGGTGGAGAGACCCAGTACTTC. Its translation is CASSSLDRGGGETQYF.

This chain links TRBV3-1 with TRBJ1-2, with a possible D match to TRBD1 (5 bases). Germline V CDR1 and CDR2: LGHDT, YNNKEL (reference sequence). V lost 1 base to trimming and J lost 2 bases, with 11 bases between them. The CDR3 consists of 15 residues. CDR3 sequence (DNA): TGTGCCAGCAGCCAAGGTTTCCGGGACAACTATGGCTACACCTTC. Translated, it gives CASSQGFRDNYGYTF.

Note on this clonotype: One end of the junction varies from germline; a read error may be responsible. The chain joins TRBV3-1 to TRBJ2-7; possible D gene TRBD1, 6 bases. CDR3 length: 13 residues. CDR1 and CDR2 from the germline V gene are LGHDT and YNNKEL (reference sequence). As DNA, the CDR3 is TGTGCCAGCAGCCAGACAGGCGCCTACGAGCAATACTTC. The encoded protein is CASSQTGAYEQYF.

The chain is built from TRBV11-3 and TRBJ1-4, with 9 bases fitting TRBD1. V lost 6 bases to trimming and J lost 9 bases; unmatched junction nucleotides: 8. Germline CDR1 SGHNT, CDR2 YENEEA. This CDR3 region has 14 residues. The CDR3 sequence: CASSRDRENQKLFF. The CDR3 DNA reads TGTGCCAGCAGTCGGGACAGGGAAAATCAAAAACTGTTTTTT.

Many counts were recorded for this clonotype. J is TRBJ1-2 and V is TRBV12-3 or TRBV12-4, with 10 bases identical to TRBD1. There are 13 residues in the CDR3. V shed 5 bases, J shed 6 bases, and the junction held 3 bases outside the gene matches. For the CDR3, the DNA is TGTGCCAGCAGTCGGGACAGGGGTCATGGCTACACCTTC. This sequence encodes CASSRDRGHGYTF.

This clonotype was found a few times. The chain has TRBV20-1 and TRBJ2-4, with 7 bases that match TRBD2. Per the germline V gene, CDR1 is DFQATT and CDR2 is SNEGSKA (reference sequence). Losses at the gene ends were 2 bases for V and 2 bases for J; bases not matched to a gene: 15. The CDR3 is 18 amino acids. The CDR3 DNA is TGCAGTGCTAGACCCCGGGGATGGCGGGAGATTACCAAAAACATTCAGTACTTC. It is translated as CSARPRGWREITKNIQYF.

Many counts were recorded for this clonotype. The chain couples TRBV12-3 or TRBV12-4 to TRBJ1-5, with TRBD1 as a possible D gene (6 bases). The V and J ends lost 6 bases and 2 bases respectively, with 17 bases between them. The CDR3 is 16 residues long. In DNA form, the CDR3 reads TGTGCCAGCAGCCCCGGGGGGGGGCGAGGCAATCAGCCCCAGCATTTT. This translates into CASSPGGGRGNQPQHF.

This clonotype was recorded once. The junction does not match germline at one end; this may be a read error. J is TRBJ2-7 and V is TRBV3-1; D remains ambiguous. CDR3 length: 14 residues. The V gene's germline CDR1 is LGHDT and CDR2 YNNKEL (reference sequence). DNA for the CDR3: TGTGCCAGCAGCCATGGAGCGAGCTTTTACGGGCAGTACTTC. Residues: CASSHGASFYGQYF.

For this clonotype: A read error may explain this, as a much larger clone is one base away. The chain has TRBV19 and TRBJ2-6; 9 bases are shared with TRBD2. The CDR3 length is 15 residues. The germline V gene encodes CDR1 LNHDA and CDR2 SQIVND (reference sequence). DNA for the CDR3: TGTGCCAGTAGCGTAGCGGGAGCTGGGGCCAACGTCCTGGCTTTC. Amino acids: CASSVAGAGANVLAF.

The CDR3 bases are TGCAGTGCTAGAGATCTTGAACGGACTGGAACCTACGAGCAGTACTTC. This translates into CSARDLERTGTYEQYF. The chain has TRBV20-1 and TRBJ2-7; possibly TRBD2 for D (5 bases). The V end was cut by 0 bases, the J end by 2 bases, with 17 bases between. The CDR3 runs 16 residues. Germline CDR1 DFQATT, CDR2 SNEGSKA (reference sequence).

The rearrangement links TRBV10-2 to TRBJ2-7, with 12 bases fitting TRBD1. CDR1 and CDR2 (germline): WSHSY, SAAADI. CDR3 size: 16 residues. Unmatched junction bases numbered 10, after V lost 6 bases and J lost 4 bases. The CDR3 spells CASSPGQGAGAYEQYF. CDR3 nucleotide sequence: TGCGCCAGCAGCCCGGGACAGGGGGCAGGGGCTTACGAGCAGTACTTC.

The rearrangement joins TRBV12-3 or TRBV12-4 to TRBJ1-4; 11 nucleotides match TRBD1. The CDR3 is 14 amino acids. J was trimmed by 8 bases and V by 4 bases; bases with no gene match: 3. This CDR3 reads CASSWTGGAEKLFF. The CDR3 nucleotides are TGTGCCAGCAGTTGGACAGGGGGCGCAGAAAAACTGTTTTTT.

The CDR3 spells CASSLRSELDEQFF. The CDR3 nucleotides are TGTGCCAGCAGCTTACGTTCCGAGCTGGATGAGCAGTTCTTC. The chain joins TRBV7-3 to TRBJ2-1, with D uncertain. Germline assignment: CDR1 SGHTA and CDR2 FQGTGA. The length of the CDR3 is 14 residues. V was shortened by 2 bases and J by 8 bases, with 13 bases between the two germline ends.

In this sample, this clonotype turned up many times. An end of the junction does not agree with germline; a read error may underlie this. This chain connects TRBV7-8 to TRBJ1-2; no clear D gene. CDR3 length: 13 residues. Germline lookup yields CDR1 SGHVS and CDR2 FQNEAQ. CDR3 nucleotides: TGCGCCAGCAGCCTCACTCGACGCTATGGCTACACCTTC. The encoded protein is CASSLTRRYGYTF.

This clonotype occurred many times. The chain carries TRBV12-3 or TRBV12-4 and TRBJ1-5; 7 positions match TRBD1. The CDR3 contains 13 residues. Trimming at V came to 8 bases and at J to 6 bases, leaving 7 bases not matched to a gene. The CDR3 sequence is CASGRQGPQPQHF. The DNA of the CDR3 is TGTGCCAGCGGCCGACAGGGACCTCAGCCCCAGCATTTT.

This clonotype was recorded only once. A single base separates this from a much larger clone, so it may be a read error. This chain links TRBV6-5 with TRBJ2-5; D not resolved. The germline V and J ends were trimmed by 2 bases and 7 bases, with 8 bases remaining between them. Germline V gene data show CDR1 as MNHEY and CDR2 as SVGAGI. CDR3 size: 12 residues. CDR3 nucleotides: TGTGCCAGCAGTTACCAACCCTCGACCCAGTACTTC. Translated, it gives CASSYQPSTQYF.